This T cell receptor (beta chain) came from a study of cytomegalovirus exposure and HLA in healthy donors. On the study more broadly: Unique TCRs numbering roughly 80 million, obtained from HLA-typed donors, made up an early data release.

Broader study findings: It emerged from a later analysis that several of the most significant clusters appeared to be linked to common viral pathogens. There were fewer than 200 TCR beta chains listed as cytomegalovirus-associated.

Germline lookup yields CDR1 MNHNY and CDR2 SVGAGI (reference sequence). With 5 bases removed from V and 5 bases from J, the gap between germline ends came to 19 bases. The CDR3 is 16 residues long. To note about this clone: The antigen is unknown.

Vbeta (60) and Jbeta (13) primers were used in the PCR. Measured with immunoSEQ multiplex PCR; TCRdb has only the in-frame clones, and not every one. This table holds about 130,000 clones, over 60% found once. This chain joins TRBV6-6 and TRBJ1-5; D may be TRBD1 (5 bases). This receptor was obtained from a man aged 40-49 years in good health and CMV-seronegative. The sample consisted of PBMCs. CDR3 region: CASSPVGGSLYQPQHF. In nucleotides, the CDR3 is TGTGCCAGCAGTCCCGTTGGGGGGAGTTTATATCAGCCCCAGCATTTT.